This T cell receptor beta chain was recorded in a study of OX40 agonist ivuxolimab in advanced cancers. Overall study results and limits: Also present in some nonresponders was a low level of normalized T-cell clonal expansion. Expanded clones tended on average to be more numerous among CD8+ T cells than CD4+.

V was pared by 4 bases and J by 0 bases, with 4 bases of the junction left unmatched. The CDR3 has 15 amino acids. The germline CDR1 and CDR2 sequences are SGDLS and YYNGEE. Concerning this clone: Its target is unknown.

Here immunoSEQ multiplex PCR was the method, and the copy in TCRdb shows in-frame clones only, minus some. This sample has 75,000 to 100,000 clones, with around nine tenths found just once. This sequence originates from an adult with an advanced solid tumor such as melanoma, head and neck, liver or kidney cancer. The rearrangement uses TRBV9 and TRBJ2-7; the match to TRBD2 covers 10 bases. The material was CD4+ or CD8+ T cells sorted from blood, obtained in a trial of the OX40 agonist ivuxolimab. The CDR3 DNA sequence: TGTGCCAGCAGCTTTGGACTAGCGGACTCCTACGAGCAGTACTTC. Its translation: CASSFGLADSYEQYF.